These 11 T cell receptor beta chains were all obtained from the same sample, sequenced in a study of T cell clones after liver transplantation. The data were produced by immunoSEQ multiplex PCR, yet TCRdb's version contains in-frame clones alone and is incomplete. The table lists about 72,000 clones, about 92% of them singletons. The source was CD4+ T cells from blood, collected before liver transplant. All receptors derive from a human donor who received a liver transplant.

V and J are TRBV6-1 and TRBJ2-2; 9 nucleotides match TRBD2. The ends lost 4 bases at V and 4 bases at J; junction bases unmatched: 4. CDR1 and CDR2 (germline): MNHNS, SASEGT. This CDR3 region has 15 residues. CDR3 protein: CASSGLAVPTGELFF. The CDR3 DNA is TGTGCCAGCAGTGGACTAGCGGTCCCCACCGGGGAGCTGTTTTTT.

The chain couples TRBV19 to TRBJ2-5; 9 bases line up with TRBD2. The germline CDR1 and CDR2 sequences are LNHDA and SQIVND (reference sequence). The CDR3 loop spans 14 amino acids. V dropped 3 bases and J dropped 7; count of bases not matched to a gene: 6. CDR3 in DNA: TGTGCCAGTAGTATCTCTAGCGGGACGGGGACCCAGTACTTC. Residues: CASSISSGTGTQYF. Supplemented by reference TRBV19 and TRBJ2-5, the full variable domain reads DGGITQSPKYLFRKEGQNVTLSCEQNLNHDAMYWYRQDPGQGLRLIYYSQIVNDFQKGDIAEGYSVSREKKESFPLTVTSAQKNPTAFYLCASSISSGTGTQYFGPGTRLLVL.

This chain joins TRBV5-4 and TRBJ2-6; D gene ambiguous. This CDR3 contains 15 residues. With 0 bases removed from V and 18 bases from J, the gap between germline ends came to 22 bases. CDR1 and CDR2 from the germline V gene are SGHNT and YYREEE (reference sequence). The CDR3 DNA reads as TGTGCCAGCAGCTTGGACGGTTATGCCCCCTTGGCACCGACTTTC. Translation gives CASSLDGYAPLAPTF.

This clone was seen once. The chain combines TRBV4-2 with TRBJ2-7; 8 nucleotides agree with TRBD2. The CDR3 runs 16 residues. Germline V lookup: CDR1 LGHNA, CDR2 YNFKEQ. Losses at the gene ends were 0 bases for V and 2 bases for J; bases not matched to a gene: 6. In nucleotides, the CDR3 is TGTGCCAGCAGCCAAGATCCTAGCGGGCAGACCTACGAGCAGTACTTC. Translated, it gives CASSQDPSGQTYEQYF.

The chain employs TRBV5-1 and TRBJ2-3; 8 nucleotides match TRBD1. V trimming: 8 bases; J trimming: 5 bases; junction bases outside the gene matches: 10. Looked up from germline, CDR1 is SGHRS and CDR2 is YFSETQ. The CDR3 consists of 14 residues. CDR3 coding DNA: TGCGCCAGTAAGACAGGGGAGGAGGGAGATACGCAGTATTTT. As protein: CASKTGEEGDTQYF.

The rearrangement links TRBV28 to TRBJ2-7, with 10 nucleotides matching TRBD1. Trimming removed 3 bases from V and 2 bases from J; junction bases left unmatched: 4. The length of the CDR3 is 15 residues. CDR1 is MDHEN and CDR2 is SYDVKM in the germline V gene. CDR3 DNA sequence: TGTGCCAGCAGTTTCTCCGGGACAGGGGCCTACGAGCAGTACTTC. It encodes CASSFSGTGAYEQYF.

This chain joins TRBV2 and TRBJ2-3; 8 bases fit TRBD2. CDR1 SNHLY and CDR2 FYNNEI come from the germline V gene. CDR3 size: 13 residues. After removal of 1 base from V and 9 bases from J, the junction contained 3 bases not matched to a gene. CDR3 region: CASSEGLAGTQYF. The CDR3 DNA reads TGTGCCAGCAGTGAAGGGTTAGCGGGAACGCAGTATTTT.

This sequence joins TRBV11-2 and TRBJ2-2; D is uncertain. Trimming left V 4 bases short and J 2 bases short, with 8 bases between. CDR3 length: 14 residues. CDR1 is SGHAT and CDR2 is FQNNGV in the germline V gene. CDR3 residues: CASSSDLNTGELFF. The CDR3 bases are TGTGCCAGCAGCTCGGACCTAAACACCGGGGAGCTGTTTTTT.

The rearrangement links TRBV28 to TRBJ2-1; 10 bases are shared with TRBD2. Trimming removed 6 bases from V and 6 bases from J; junction bases left unmatched: 8. Germline values: CDR1 MDHEN, CDR2 SYDVKM. The CDR3 is 15 amino acids. CDR3 region: CASSPTSGIGNEQFF. CDR3 in DNA: TGTGCCAGCAGCCCTACTAGCGGGATTGGCAATGAGCAGTTCTTC.

J is TRBJ1-5 and V is TRBV28; D perhaps matches TRBD1 (5 bases). CDR3 length: 14 amino acids. Per germline, CDR1 MDHEN and CDR2 SYDVKM. Trimming took off 5 bases at V and 6 bases at J, with 14 bases between the two ends. The CDR3 DNA follows: TGTGCCAGCAGTCCTCGGGGGGGAAGTCAGCCCCAGCATTTT. Amino acids: CASSPRGGSQPQHF.

This chain links TRBV5-4 with TRBJ2-5; perhaps D is TRBD1 or TRBD2 (5 bases each). Germline CDR1 and CDR2: SGHNT and YYREEE (reference sequence). This CDR3 region has 13 residues. V was trimmed by 4 bases and J by 3 bases, leaving 10 bases between them. CDR3: CASSPRGEETQYF. CDR3 nucleotide sequence: TGTGCCAGCAGCCCGAGGGGAGAAGAGACCCAGTACTTC. The variable domain in full, completed from reference TRBV5-4 and TRBJ2-5, reads ETGVTQSPTHLIKTRGQQVTLRCSSQSGHNTVSWYQQALGQGPQFIFQYYREEENGRGNFPPRFSGLQFPNYSSELNVNALELDDSALYLCASSPRGEETQYFGPGTRLLVL.